This T cell receptor (beta chain) is from a study of cytomegalovirus exposure and HLA in healthy donors. Overall study: The roughly 110 validation repertoires were produced on the same platform as the 550 to 750 repertoires of the first cohort. This was reported in a later analysis.

For this clone: Its antigen remains unknown.

The method was immunoSEQ multiplex PCR; TCRdb's version includes in-frame clones alone and lacks a portion of them. The table records tens of thousands of clones, roughly 96% of them present only once. Study outcomes and limitations: Using the classifier, cytomegalovirus status was reportedly diagnosed with high specificity and sensitivity. Rare TCR sequences dominated, though some public TCRs recurred in many donors.

CDR3 length: 15 residues. From germline, CDR1 is GTSNPN and CDR2 SVGIG (reference sequence). V was pared by 1 base and J by 5 bases, with 4 bases of the junction left unmatched. This receptor was taken from a man younger than 35 in good health and CMV-seronegative. The chain has TRBV30 and TRBJ1-5; 11 bases agree with TRBD1. Sequencing was carried out using PBMCs. CDR3 residues: CAWSGPGQGDQPQHF. The CDR3, as DNA: TGTGCCTGGAGTGGTCCGGGACAGGGGGATCAGCCCCAGCATTTT.